These 3 T cell receptor beta chains share one sample of origin, sequenced in a study of T-cell reconstitution after alpha-beta-depleted transplantation in children. Using unique molecular identifiers, the investigators prepared the TCRbeta library. MiXCR, applied by TCRdb to the PCR reads, yields one record per CDR3 protein. The sample includes around 200,000 distinct CDR3 sequences, roughly 10% of them seen just once. The sample consisted of PBMCs, taken before TCRalphabeta/CD19-depleted stem cell transplant. The source of these receptors is a child younger than two with acute myeloid leukemia, due to receive a stem cell transplant.

This clonotype was observed many times. The rearrangement links TRBV5-1 to TRBJ2-3, with no clear D. This CDR3 region has 15 residues. Trimming cost V 4 bases and J 3 bases, with 15 bases left between them. The germline CDR1 and CDR2 sequences are SGHRS and YFSETQ. This CDR3 reads CASSPERRWTDTQYF. The CDR3 DNA is TGCGCCAGCAGCCCAGAACGTAGGTGGACAGATACGCAGTATTTT.

This clonotype was seen ten or more times. DNA for the CDR3: TGTGCCATCAGTGATCGGGGGGCGCGAGGCAATCAGCCCCAGCATTTT. This codes for CAISDRGARGNQPQHF. This rearrangement joins TRBV10-3 to TRBJ1-5; perhaps TRBD1 as D (6 bases). The CDR3 length is 16 residues. Trimming cost V 3 bases and J 2 bases, with 14 bases left between them. Germline CDR1 and CDR2: ENHRY and SYGVKD.

A remark on this clonotype: Likely a read error: the CDR3 ends without its conserved phenylalanine or tryptophan. The rearrangement joins TRBV5-6 to TRBJ2-7, with D perhaps matching TRBD1 (5 bases). This CDR3 is built from 13 residues. CDR1 and CDR2 from the germline V gene are SGHDT and YYEEEE. The germline V and J ends were trimmed by 2 bases and 1 base, with 7 bases remaining between them. The CDR3 DNA sequence: TGTGCCAGCAGCTTAGACAGATCCTACGAGCAGTACCTC. The encoded protein is CASSLDRSYEQYL.